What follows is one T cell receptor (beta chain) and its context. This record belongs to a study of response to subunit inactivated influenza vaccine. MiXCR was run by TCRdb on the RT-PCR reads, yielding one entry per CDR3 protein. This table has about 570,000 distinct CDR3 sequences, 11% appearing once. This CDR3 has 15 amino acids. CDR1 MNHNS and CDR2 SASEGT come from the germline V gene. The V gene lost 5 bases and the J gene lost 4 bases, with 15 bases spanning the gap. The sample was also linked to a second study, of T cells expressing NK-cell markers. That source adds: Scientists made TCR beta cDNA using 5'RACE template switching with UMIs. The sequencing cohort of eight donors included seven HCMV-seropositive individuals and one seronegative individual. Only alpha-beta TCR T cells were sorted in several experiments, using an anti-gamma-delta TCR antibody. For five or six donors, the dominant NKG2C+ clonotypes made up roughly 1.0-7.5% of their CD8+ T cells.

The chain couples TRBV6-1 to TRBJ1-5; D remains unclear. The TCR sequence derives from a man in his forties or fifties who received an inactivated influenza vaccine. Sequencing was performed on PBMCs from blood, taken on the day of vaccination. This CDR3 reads CASSTRLGRNQPQHF. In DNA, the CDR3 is TGTGCCAGCAGTACCCGGTTAGGGCGTAATCAGCCCCAGCATTTT.